The clone carrying this TCR beta chain has just one count. These data come from a study of blood T cell repertoires in COVID-19. Study-wide context: Spain, Italy and the United States supplied samples that represented acute and convalescent COVID-19. PBMCs, B-cell-depleted T cells, or T cells were the source of the cDNA or gDNA that made up the material.

Profiling relied on immunoSEQ multiplex PCR, and the TCRdb table lists in-frame clones only, not all of them. The sample holds about 47,000 clones; roughly 87% are singletons and the top ten take 3% to 3.5%. CDR1 and CDR2 (germline): SGHNT, YENEEA. The CDR3 is 15 residues long. V shed 5 bases and J 3 bases; nucleotides not matched to a gene: 7. The gene calls are TRBV11-3 and TRBJ1-1; 9 positions match TRBD1. The TCR sequence derives from a man in his fifties with active COVID-19. What was sequenced was peripheral blood. CDR3 sequence: CASSPWGQGDTEAFF. CDR3 bases: TGTGCCAGCAGCCCGTGGGGACAGGGAGACACTGAAGCTTTCTTT. The whole variable domain, filled in from reference TRBV11-3 and TRBJ1-1, reads EAGVVQSPRYKIIEKKQPVAFWCNPISGHNTLYWYLQNLGQGPELLIRYENEEAVDDSQLPKDRFSAERLKGVDSTLKIQPAELGDSAVYLCASSPWGQGDTEAFFGQGTRLTVV.